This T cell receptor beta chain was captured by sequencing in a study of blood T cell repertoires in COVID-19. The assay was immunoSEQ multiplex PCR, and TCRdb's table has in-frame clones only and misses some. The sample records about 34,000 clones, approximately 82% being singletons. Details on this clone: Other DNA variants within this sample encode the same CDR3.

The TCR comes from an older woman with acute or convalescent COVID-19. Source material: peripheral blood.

The CDR3 nucleotides are TGTGCCAGCAGCCCCACGGGAACTGGGGCCAACGTCCTGACTTTC. It translates to CASSPTGTGANVLTF. The chain recombines TRBV3-1 (or the pseudogene TRBV3-2) with TRBJ2-6; weak D call: TRBD2 (5 bases). V lost 4 bases, J lost 2 bases, and 9 bases lay in between. The CDR3 length is 15 residues. Germline V gene lookup returns CDR1 LGHDT and CDR2 YNNKEL (reference sequence).